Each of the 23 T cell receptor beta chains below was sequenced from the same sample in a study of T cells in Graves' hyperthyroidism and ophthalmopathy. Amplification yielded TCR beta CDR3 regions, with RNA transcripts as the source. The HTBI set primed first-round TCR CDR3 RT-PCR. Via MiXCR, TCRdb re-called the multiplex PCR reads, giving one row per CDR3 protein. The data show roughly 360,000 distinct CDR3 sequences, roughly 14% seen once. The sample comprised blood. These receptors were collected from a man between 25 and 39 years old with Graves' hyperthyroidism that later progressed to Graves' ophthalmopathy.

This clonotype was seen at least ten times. The CDR3 is CASSLGFGTDTQYF. The CDR3 DNA sequence: TGTGCCAGCAGTTTAGGTTTCGGCACAGATACGCAGTATTTT. This rearrangement joins TRBV28 to TRBJ2-3; D call uncertain. Trimming shortened V by 2 bases and J by 1 base, and 7 bases separated the two germline ends. CDR3 length equals 14 residues. Germline V gene sequence: CDR1 MDHEN, CDR2 SYDVKM.

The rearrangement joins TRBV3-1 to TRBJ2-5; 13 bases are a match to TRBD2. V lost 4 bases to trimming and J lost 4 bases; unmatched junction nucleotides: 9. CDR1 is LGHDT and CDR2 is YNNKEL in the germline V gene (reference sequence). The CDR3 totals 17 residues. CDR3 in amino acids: CASSPGLAGDLGETQYF. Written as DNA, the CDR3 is TGTGCCAGCAGCCCCGGACTAGCGGGAGACTTGGGAGAGACCCAGTACTTC.

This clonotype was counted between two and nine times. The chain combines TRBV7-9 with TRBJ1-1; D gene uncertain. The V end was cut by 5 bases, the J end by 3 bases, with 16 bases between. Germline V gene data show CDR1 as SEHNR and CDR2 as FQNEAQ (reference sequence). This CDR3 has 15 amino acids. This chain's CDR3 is CASSPSRTLDTEAFF. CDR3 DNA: TGTGCCAGCAGCCCGAGCCGGACCCTCGACACTGAAGCTTTCTTT.

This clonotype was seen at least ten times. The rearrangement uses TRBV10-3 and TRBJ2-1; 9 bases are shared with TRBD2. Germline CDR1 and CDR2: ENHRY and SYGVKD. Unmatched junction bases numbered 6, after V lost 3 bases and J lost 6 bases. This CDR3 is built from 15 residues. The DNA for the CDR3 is TGTGCCATCAGTGAACTCGCGGGGGGGCTCAATGAGCAGTTCTTC. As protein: CAISELAGGLNEQFF.

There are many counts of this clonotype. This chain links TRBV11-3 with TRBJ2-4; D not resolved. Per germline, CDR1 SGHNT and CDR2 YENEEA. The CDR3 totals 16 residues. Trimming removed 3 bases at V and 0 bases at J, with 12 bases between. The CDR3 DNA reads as TGTGCCAGCAGCTTTCGGCAGACACTAGCCAAAAACATTCAGTACTTC. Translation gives CASSFRQTLAKNIQYF.

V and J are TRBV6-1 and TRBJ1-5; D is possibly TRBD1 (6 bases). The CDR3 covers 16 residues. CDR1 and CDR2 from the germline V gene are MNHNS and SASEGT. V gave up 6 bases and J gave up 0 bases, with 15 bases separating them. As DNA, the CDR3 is TGTGCCAGCAGAGCCGGGACACTTTTTAGCAATCAGCCCCAGCATTTT. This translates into CASRAGTLFSNQPQHF.

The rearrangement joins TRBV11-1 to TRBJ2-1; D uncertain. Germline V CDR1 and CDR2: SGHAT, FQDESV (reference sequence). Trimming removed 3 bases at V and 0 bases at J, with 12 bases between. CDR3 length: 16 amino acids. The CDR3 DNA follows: TGTGCCAGCAGCTTCCCGGGTCCCAGCTCCTACAATGAGCAGTTCTTC. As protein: CASSFPGPSSYNEQFF.

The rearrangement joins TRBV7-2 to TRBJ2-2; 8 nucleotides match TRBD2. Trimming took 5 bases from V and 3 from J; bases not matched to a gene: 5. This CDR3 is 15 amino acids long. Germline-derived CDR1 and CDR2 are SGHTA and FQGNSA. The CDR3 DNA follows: TGTGCCAGCAGCGCCGGACTAGCCTACACCGGGGAGCTGTTTTTT. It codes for CASSAGLAYTGELFF.

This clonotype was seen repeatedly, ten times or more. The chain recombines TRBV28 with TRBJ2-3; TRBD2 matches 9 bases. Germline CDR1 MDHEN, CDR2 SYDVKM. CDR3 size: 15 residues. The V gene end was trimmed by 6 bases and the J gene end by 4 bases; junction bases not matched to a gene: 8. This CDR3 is CASRSLAGFADTQYF. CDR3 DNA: TGTGCCAGCAGGAGCCTAGCGGGGTTCGCAGATACGCAGTATTTT. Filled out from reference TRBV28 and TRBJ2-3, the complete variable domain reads DVKVTQSSRYLVKRTGEKVFLECVQDMDHENMFWYRQDPGLGLRLIYFSYDVKMKEKGDIPEGYSVSREKKERFSLILESASTNQTSMYLCASRSLAGFADTQYFGPGTRLTVL.

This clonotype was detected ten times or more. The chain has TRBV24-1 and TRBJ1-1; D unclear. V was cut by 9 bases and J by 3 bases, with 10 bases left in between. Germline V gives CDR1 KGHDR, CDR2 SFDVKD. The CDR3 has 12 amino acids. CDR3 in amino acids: CATSERDTEAFF. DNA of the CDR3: TGTGCCACCTCAGAGCGGGACACTGAAGCTTTCTTT.

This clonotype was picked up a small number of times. In DNA, the CDR3 is TGTGCCAGCAGCCAAGAGGATAACAGGGGACCCCTCACCCTCCACTTT. Its translation: CASSQEDNRGPLTLHF. The genes are TRBV9 and TRBJ1-6, with 7 bases matching TRBD1. CDR1 and CDR2 (germline): SGDLS, YYNGEE. This CDR3 spans 16 amino acids. V trimming: 4 bases; J trimming: 14 bases; junction bases outside the gene matches: 18.

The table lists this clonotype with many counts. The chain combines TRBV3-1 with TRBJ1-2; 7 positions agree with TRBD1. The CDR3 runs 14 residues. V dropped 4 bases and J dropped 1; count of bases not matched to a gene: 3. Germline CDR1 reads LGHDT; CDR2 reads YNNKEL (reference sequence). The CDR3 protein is CASSRQGLNYGYTF. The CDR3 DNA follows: TGTGCCAGCAGCCGACAGGGCCTTAACTATGGCTACACCTTC.

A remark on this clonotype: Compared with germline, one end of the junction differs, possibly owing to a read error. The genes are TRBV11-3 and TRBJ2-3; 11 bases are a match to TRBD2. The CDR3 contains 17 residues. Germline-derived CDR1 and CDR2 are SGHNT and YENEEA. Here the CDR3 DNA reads TGTGCCAGCAGCGTAGAGCCGGGACTAGCGGCTAGAGATACGCAGTATTTT. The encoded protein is CASSVEPGLAARDTQYF. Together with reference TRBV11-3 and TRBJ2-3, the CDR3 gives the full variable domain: EAGVVQSPRYKIIEKKQPVAFWCNPISGHNTLYWYLQNLGQGPELLIRYENEEAVDDSQLPKDRFSAERLKGVDSTLKIQPAELGDSAVYLCASSVEPGLAARDTQYFGPGTRLTVL.

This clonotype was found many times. CDR3 loop: CASSRAAGYTEAFF. CDR3 DNA: TGTGCCAGCAGCCGAGCGGCGGGGTACACTGAAGCTTTCTTT. The chain uses TRBV28 and TRBJ1-1; D is unclear. CDR3 length: 14 residues. The germline gives CDR1 MDHEN, CDR2 SYDVKM. Trimming stripped 6 bases from V and 3 bases from J, with 14 bases between.

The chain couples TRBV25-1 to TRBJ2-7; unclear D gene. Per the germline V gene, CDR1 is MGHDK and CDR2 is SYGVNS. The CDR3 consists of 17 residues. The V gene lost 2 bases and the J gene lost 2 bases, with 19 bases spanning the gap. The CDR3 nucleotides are TGTGCCAGCAGTGAACCCCGCGGCCTTAGTAAAACCTACGAGCAGTACTTC. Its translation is CASSEPRGLSKTYEQYF.

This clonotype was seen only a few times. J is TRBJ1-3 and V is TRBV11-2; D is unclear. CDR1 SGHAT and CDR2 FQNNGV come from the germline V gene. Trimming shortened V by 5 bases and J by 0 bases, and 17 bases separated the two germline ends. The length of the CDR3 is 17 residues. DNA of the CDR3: TGTGCCAGCAGCCCCCAGTTTGGTTCGGGCTCTGGAAACACCATATATTTT. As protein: CASSPQFGSGSGNTIYF.

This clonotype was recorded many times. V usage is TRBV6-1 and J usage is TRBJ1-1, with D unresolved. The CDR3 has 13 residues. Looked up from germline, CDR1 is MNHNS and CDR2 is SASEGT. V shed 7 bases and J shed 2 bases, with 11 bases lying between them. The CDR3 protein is CASIRGVNTEAFF. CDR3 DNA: TGTGCCAGCATCAGAGGAGTAAACACTGAAGCTTTCTTT.

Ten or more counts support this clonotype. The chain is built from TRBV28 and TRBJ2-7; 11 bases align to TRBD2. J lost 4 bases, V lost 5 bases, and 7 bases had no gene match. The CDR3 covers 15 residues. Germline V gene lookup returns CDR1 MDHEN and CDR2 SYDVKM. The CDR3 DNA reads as TGTGCCAGCAGTGTTCAACTAGCGGGGGCATACGAGCAGTACTTC. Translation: CASSVQLAGAYEQYF. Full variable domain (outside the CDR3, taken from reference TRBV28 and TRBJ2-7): DVKVTQSSRYLVKRTGEKVFLECVQDMDHENMFWYRQDPGLGLRLIYFSYDVKMKEKGDIPEGYSVSREKKERFSLILESASTNQTSMYLCASSVQLAGAYEQYFGPGTRLTVT.

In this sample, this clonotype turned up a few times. The CDR3 here is CASSPVRPRAFTEAFF. DNA for the CDR3: TGTGCCAGCTCACCAGTCAGGCCCCGTGCGTTCACTGAAGCTTTCTTT. This chain links TRBV18 with TRBJ1-1; D is ambiguous. CDR1 KGHSH and CDR2 LQKENI come from the germline V gene. Trimming cost V 2 bases and J 4 bases, with 17 bases left between them. CDR3 length: 16 amino acids.

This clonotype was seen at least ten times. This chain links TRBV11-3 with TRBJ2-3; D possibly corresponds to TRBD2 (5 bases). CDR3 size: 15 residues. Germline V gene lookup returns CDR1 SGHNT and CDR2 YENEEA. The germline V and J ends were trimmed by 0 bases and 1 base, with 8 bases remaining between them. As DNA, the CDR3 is TGTGCCAGCAGCTTAGAGGGGAGAGGCACAGATACGCAGTATTTT. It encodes CASSLEGRGTDTQYF.

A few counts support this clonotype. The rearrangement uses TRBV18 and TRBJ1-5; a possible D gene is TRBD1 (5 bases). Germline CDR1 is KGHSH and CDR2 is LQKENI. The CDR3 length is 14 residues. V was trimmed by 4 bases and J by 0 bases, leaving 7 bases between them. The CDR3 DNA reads TGTGCCAGCTCACGCAGGGATAGCAATCAGCCCCAGCATTTT. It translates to CASSRRDSNQPQHF.

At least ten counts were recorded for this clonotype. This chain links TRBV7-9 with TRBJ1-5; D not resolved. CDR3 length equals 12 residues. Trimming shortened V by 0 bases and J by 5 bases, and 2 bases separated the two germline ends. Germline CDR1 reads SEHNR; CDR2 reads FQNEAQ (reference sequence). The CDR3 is CASSLADQPQHF. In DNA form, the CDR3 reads TGTGCCAGCAGCTTAGCGGATCAGCCCCAGCATTTT. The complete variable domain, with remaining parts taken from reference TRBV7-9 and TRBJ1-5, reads DTGVSQNPRHKITKRGQNVTFRCDPISEHNRLYWYRQTLGQGPEFLTYFQNEAQLEKSRLLSDRFSAERPKGSFSTLEIQRTEQGDSAMYLCASSLADQPQHFGDGTRLSIL.

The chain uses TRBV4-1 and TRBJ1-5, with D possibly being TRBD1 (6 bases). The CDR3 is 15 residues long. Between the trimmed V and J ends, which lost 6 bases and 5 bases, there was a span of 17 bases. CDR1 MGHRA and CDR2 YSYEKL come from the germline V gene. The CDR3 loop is CASSPNRVIDQPQHF. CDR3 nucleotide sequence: TGCGCCAGCAGTCCGAACAGGGTAATAGATCAGCCCCAGCATTTT.